These 32 T cell receptor beta chains were all obtained from the same sample, sequenced in a study of human T cells and chemical hapten exposure. TCRdb processed the RACE reads anew with MiXCR; each CDR3 protein has one entry. Among about 130,000 distinct CDR3 sequences, 9% to 10% were seen once, and the ten largest hold around 1.7%. The time point was: healthy volunteer bleed at 2 weeks. Total RNA was extracted from unfractionated whole blood. The source material was whole blood. The source of these receptors is a male donor in good health. Some clones in this sample may be carry-over from other donors' samples.

This clonotype has more than one count but fewer than ten. The gene calls are TRBV4-3 and TRBJ1-1; tentative D call: TRBD1 (6 bases). The germline V gene has CDR1 LGHNA and CDR2 YSLEER. The ends were cut back, 2 bases at V and 1 base at J, with 8 bases in the middle. The CDR3 spans 14 residues. CDR3 region: CASSQTTGNTEAFF. DNA of the CDR3: TGCGCCAGCAGCCAAACGACAGGGAACACTGAAGCTTTCTTT.

This clonotype has a handful of counts. This chain connects TRBV20-1 to TRBJ2-1; perhaps TRBD2 as D (5 bases). CDR3 length: 14 amino acids. From germline, CDR1 is DFQATT and CDR2 SNEGSKA (reference sequence). V lost 4 bases and J lost 0, with 10 bases in between. DNA of the CDR3: TGCAGTGCTATTAGTGGGAGCTCCTACAATGAGCAGTTCTTC. Translating gives CSAISGSSYNEQFF.

This clonotype showed up just a few times. This chain joins TRBV6-1 and TRBJ2-1; 9 bases match TRBD2. The CDR3 loop spans 14 amino acids. After removal of 4 bases from V and 3 bases from J, the junction contained 1 base not matched to a gene. Germline CDR1 reads MNHNS; CDR2 reads SASEGT. Here the CDR3 reads CASSASGNYNEQFF. CDR3 in DNA: TGTGCCAGCAGTGCTAGCGGGAACTACAATGAGCAGTTCTTC.

This clonotype was observed a few times. This sequence joins TRBV6-5 and TRBJ2-7; tentatively, D is TRBD1 or TRBD2 (5 bases each). The V gene's germline CDR1 is MNHEY and CDR2 SVGAGI. The CDR3 consists of 15 residues. V gave up 2 bases and J gave up 6 bases, with 17 bases separating them. The CDR3 loop reads CASSYGGPSLAEQYF. The CDR3 DNA is TGTGCCAGCAGTTACGGGGGTCCTTCCCTCGCCGAGCAGTACTTC.

The chain couples TRBV27 to TRBJ2-3; D is unclear. Germline values: CDR1 MNHEY, CDR2 SMNVEV (reference sequence). V lost 6 bases and J 0 bases, leaving 7 bases between the germline ends. The CDR3 has 13 amino acids. In DNA, the CDR3 is TGTGCCAGCAGAAGGTATAGCACAGATACGCAGTATTTT. Protein sequence: CASRRYSTDTQYF.

This rearrangement joins TRBV19 to TRBJ2-1; D possibly matches TRBD1 or TRBD2 (6 bases each). Trimming removed 6 bases from V and 7 bases from J, with 19 bases in between. Germline lookup yields CDR1 LNHDA and CDR2 SQIVND (reference sequence). The CDR3 is 15 amino acids. The CDR3 reads CASRTGGDNKNEQFF. In DNA form, the CDR3 reads TGTGCCAGTAGGACCGGAGGGGACAACAAAAATGAGCAGTTCTTC.

This clonotype was counted at least ten times. The chain links TRBV20-1 to TRBJ2-5; the D is unclear. The CDR3 totals 11 residues. Germline-derived CDR1 and CDR2 are DFQATT and SNEGSKA (reference sequence). The V and J ends lost 1 base and 3 bases respectively, with 3 bases between them. CDR3 protein: CSARGEETQYF. In DNA, the CDR3 is TGCAGTGCTAGAGGTGAAGAGACCCAGTACTTC.

The chain couples TRBV10-3 to TRBJ2-3; 9 bases line up with TRBD2. V lost 10 bases to trimming and J lost 5 bases; unmatched junction nucleotides: 10. The CDR3 runs to 14 residues. Germline CDR1 ENHRY, CDR2 SYGVKD. CDR3 sequence: CATRAGGRVDTQYF. As DNA, the CDR3 is TGTGCCACCCGGGCAGGCGGGAGGGTAGATACGCAGTATTTT.

This clonotype was seen a few times. V is TRBV7-9 and J is TRBJ2-7; tentative D call: TRBD2 (6 bases). Germline V lookup: CDR1 SEHNR, CDR2 FQNEAQ (reference sequence). This CDR3 region has 14 residues. The V end lost 1 base, the J end lost 5 bases, and 12 bases lay between the germline ends. CDR3 sequence: CASSLGGVANEQYF. In nucleotides, the CDR3 is TGTGCCAGCAGCTTAGGGGGGGTTGCCAACGAGCAGTACTTC.

This clonotype was detected only a few times. The chain is built from TRBV6-5 and TRBJ1-2, with TRBD1 as a possible D gene (6 bases). Germline V CDR1 and CDR2: MNHEY, SVGAGI. Deletions cut 5 bases from V and 5 bases from J, with 18 bases between. The CDR3 consists of 15 residues. Written as DNA, the CDR3 is TGTGCCAGCAGTAAGAACAGGGAAAGAAAATATGGCTACACCTTC. The encoded protein is CASSKNRERKYGYTF.

This clonotype was observed a few times. This chain uses TRBV10-3 with TRBJ1-1; D is undetermined. Germline V gene data show CDR1 as ENHRY and CDR2 as SYGVKD. This CDR3 has 15 amino acids. Trimming stripped 7 bases from V and 5 bases from J, with 20 bases between. The CDR3 DNA reads as TGTGCCATCACGGATAGTCCCTCGGGAAGGACTGAAGCTTTCTTT. Translation gives CAITDSPSGRTEAFF.

The table lists this clonotype with a few counts. The chain is built from TRBV29-1 and TRBJ2-5; D unclear. The CDR3 runs 13 residues. Trimming pared 6 bases from V and 1 base from J, leaving 12 bases between. The V gene's germline CDR1 is SQVTM and CDR2 ANQGSEA. In DNA form, the CDR3 reads TGCAGCGTCCGATTTAAGTTCCAAGAGACCCAGTACTTC. It is translated as CSVRFKFQETQYF.

In DNA, the CDR3 is TGTGCCAGCGAGGGGATGTCGAACACTGAAGCTTTCTTT. This sequence encodes CASEGMSNTEAFF. This rearrangement joins TRBV18 to TRBJ1-1; the D gene is possibly TRBD1 (5 bases). The CDR3 has 13 amino acids. Per germline, CDR1 KGHSH and CDR2 LQKENI. V was pared by 8 bases and J by 1 base, with 11 bases between.

This clonotype was recorded many times. This sequence joins TRBV11-2 and TRBJ1-1, with 8 bases identical to TRBD1. The CDR3 extends over 15 amino acids. Germline CDR1 SGHAT, CDR2 FQNNGV. The V segment lost 2 bases and the J segment 11 bases; nucleotides outside the gene matches: 13. In nucleotides, the CDR3 is TGTGCCAGCAGCTTACAACAGGGGGTAATTGGGGAGGCTTTCTTT. It codes for CASSLQQGVIGEAFF.

This clonotype was seen only a few times. V gene TRBV19 combines with J gene TRBJ2-4, with 7 bases fitting TRBD1. J was trimmed by 3 bases and V by 3 bases; bases with no gene match: 5. The CDR3 spans 15 residues. Per the germline V gene, CDR1 is LNHDA and CDR2 is SQIVND (reference sequence). In DNA form, the CDR3 reads TGTGCCAGTAGTATGACAGGGACGGTCAAAAACATTCAGTACTTC. It encodes CASSMTGTVKNIQYF.

This clonotype turned up a few times. The rearrangement links TRBV10-3 to TRBJ2-5, with no clear D. CDR3 length: 14 amino acids. CDR1 is ENHRY, CDR2 SYGVKD, per germline. Trimming took 6 bases from V and 2 from J, leaving 13 bases between them. DNA of the CDR3: TGTGCCATCAGCCCGGACCTCAAACAAGAGACCCAGTACTTC. Translating gives CAISPDLKQETQYF.

CDR3 in amino acids: CASSGSRVEQFF. In DNA form, the CDR3 reads TGTGCCAGCAGCGGGAGCCGGGTTGAGCAGTTCTTC. This chain links TRBV9 with TRBJ2-1; D is undetermined. Trimming took off 3 bases at V and 9 bases at J, with 10 bases between the two ends. CDR1 and CDR2 (germline): SGDLS, YYNGEE. CDR3 length equals 12 residues.

At least ten counts were recorded for this clonotype. The chain employs TRBV29-1 and TRBJ1-5; D might be TRBD1 (6 bases). The CDR3 runs 13 residues. CDR1 is SQVTM and CDR2 is ANQGSEA in the germline V gene. V gave up 4 bases and J gave up 4 bases, with 11 bases separating them. The CDR3 DNA reads as TGCAGCGTTGCAGACAGGCCTAATCAGCCCCAGCATTTT. This encodes CSVADRPNQPQHF.

The rearrangement uses TRBV14 and TRBJ1-2; D ambiguous. V lost 1 base to trimming and J lost 7 bases, with 10 bases between them. This CDR3 comprises 13 residues. The germline V gene encodes CDR1 SGHDN and CDR2 FVKESK. The CDR3, as DNA: TGTGCCAGCAGCCAAGTCACACGCAGTGGCTACACCTTC. As protein: CASSQVTRSGYTF.

This clonotype occurred many times. This rearrangement joins TRBV27 to TRBJ1-3; the D gene is possibly TRBD1 (6 bases). The CDR3 totals 16 residues. V was trimmed by 5 bases and J by 0 bases, leaving 14 bases between them. CDR1 is MNHEY and CDR2 is SMNVEV in the germline V gene (reference sequence). The CDR3, as DNA: TGTGCCAGCAGTCCGACAGGTTCCCTCTCTGGAAACACCATATATTTT. Amino acid sequence: CASSPTGSLSGNTIYF.

Ten or more counts support this clonotype. The J gene is TRBJ2-7, the V gene TRBV7-6, with TRBD2 matching 9 bases. There are 15 residues in the CDR3. Germline V gives CDR1 SGHVS, CDR2 FNYEAQ. V lost 5 bases to trimming and J lost 0 bases; unmatched junction nucleotides: 5. CDR3 sequence reads: CASSPISGSSYEQYF. CDR3 sequence (DNA): TGTGCCAGCAGCCCCATTAGCGGGAGCTCCTACGAGCAGTACTTC. The entire variable domain, with the rest obtained from reference TRBV7-6 and TRBJ2-7, is as follows: GAGVSQSPRYKVTKRGQDVALRCDPISGHVSLYWYRQALGQGPEFLTYFNYEAQQDKSGLPNDRFSAERPEGSISTLTIQRTEQRDSAMYRCASSPISGSSYEQYFGPGTRLTVT.

The chain is built from TRBV5-1 and TRBJ2-2; 9 bases are a match to TRBD1. Germline CDR1 and CDR2: SGHRS and YFSETQ. The ends lost 3 bases at V and 4 bases at J; junction bases unmatched: 7. This CDR3 is 16 amino acids long. This CDR3 is CASSSDRGYRTGELFF. CDR3 bases: TGCGCCAGCAGCTCGGACAGGGGCTATCGCACCGGGGAGCTGTTTTTT.

The chain uses TRBV5-8 and TRBJ2-1; no clear D. V lost 0 bases, J lost 0 bases, and 13 bases lay in between. Germline loops: CDR1 SGHTS, CDR2 YDEGEE. This CDR3 is built from 17 residues. CDR3 protein: CASSLANLVPSYNEQFF. For the CDR3, the DNA is TGTGCCAGCAGCTTGGCCAATCTGGTCCCCTCCTACAATGAGCAGTTCTTC.

The rearrangement uses TRBV12-3 or TRBV12-4 and TRBJ1-5, with 9 bases matching TRBD1. The CDR3 spans 15 residues. V gave up 6 bases and J gave up 4 bases; unmatched junction bases: 7. CDR3 residues: CASRADRGVNQPQHF. In DNA form, the CDR3 reads TGTGCCAGCAGGGCGGACAGGGGAGTGAATCAGCCCCAGCATTTT.

The gene calls are TRBV4-3 and TRBJ2-7; perhaps TRBD2 as D (7 bases). The V end was cut by 0 bases, the J end by 0 bases, with 12 bases between. Germline V gene data show CDR1 as LGHNA and CDR2 as YSLEER. This CDR3 contains 16 residues. For the CDR3, the DNA is TGCGCCAGCAGCCAAGAACCGGGGGGCCGCTCCTACGAGCAGTACTTC. This gives the protein CASSQEPGGRSYEQYF.

Only a few counts were recorded for this clonotype. The chain uses TRBV2 and TRBJ1-2, with 9 bases fitting TRBD1. Germline CDR1 reads SNHLY; CDR2 reads FYNNEI. This CDR3 contains 16 residues. After removal of 8 bases from V and 4 bases from J, the junction contained 14 bases not matched to a gene. The CDR3 DNA reads TGTGCCAGCGGTTCGGGACAGGGAGCCCTAGGCTATGGCTACACCTTC. This codes for CASGSGQGALGYGYTF.

In this sample, this clonotype turned up a few times. This rearrangement joins TRBV6-2 or TRBV6-3 to TRBJ1-1; 8 nucleotides agree with TRBD1. With 6 bases clipped from V and 10 bases from J, the junction kept 4 bases outside the gene matches. Germline CDR1 and CDR2: MNHEY and SVGEGT. The CDR3 consists of 11 residues. CDR3 sequence reads: CASSTGTGAFF. CDR3 in DNA: TGTGCCAGCAGCACCGGGACAGGAGCTTTCTTT.

The J gene is TRBJ1-1, the V gene TRBV12-3 or TRBV12-4; the D gene is possibly TRBD1 (5 bases). The V gene lost 1 base and the J gene lost 8 bases, with 11 bases spanning the gap. CDR3 length: 13 amino acids. The CDR3 region has the DNA TGTGCCAGCAGTTTAGGGGGGGTGACAGAAGCTTTCTTT. Translating it yields CASSLGGVTEAFF.

The rearrangement links TRBV18 to TRBJ2-7, with 9 bases lining up with TRBD2. The CDR3 contains 17 residues. The J segment lost 1 base and the V segment lost 0 bases, leaving 7 bases of the junction unmatched. Per germline, CDR1 KGHSH and CDR2 LQKENI. The CDR3 protein is CASSPPRSGGPSYEQYF. Here the CDR3 DNA reads TGTGCCAGCTCACCACCCCGTAGCGGGGGCCCTTCCTACGAGCAGTACTTC.

The genes are TRBV10-3 and TRBJ1-1, with D unresolved. Germline CDR1 and CDR2: ENHRY and SYGVKD. The V end lost 1 base, the J end lost 1 base, and 10 bases lay between the germline ends. This CDR3 has 15 amino acids. CDR3 in DNA: TGTGCCATCAGTGAGTATAAGGCTGAGAACACTGAAGCTTTCTTT. Translating it yields CAISEYKAENTEAFF.

This clonotype was detected ten times or more. The chain has TRBV7-6 and TRBJ2-7; 10 bases align to TRBD1. The germline V gene has CDR1 SGHVS and CDR2 FNYEAQ. CDR3 size: 16 residues. With 2 bases clipped from V and 5 bases from J, the junction kept 9 bases outside the gene matches. The CDR3 is CASSLSPGQGPNEQYF. The CDR3 DNA sequence: TGTGCCAGCAGCTTAAGCCCGGGACAGGGGCCCAACGAGCAGTACTTC.

In its sample, this clonotype was seen many times. The chain couples TRBV20-1 to TRBJ2-7; perhaps TRBD2 as D (6 bases). Germline CDR1 reads DFQATT; CDR2 reads SNEGSKA (reference sequence). Between the trimmed V and J ends, which lost 0 bases and 7 bases, there was a span of 13 bases. This CDR3 contains 13 residues. The CDR3 loop reads CSAREGLPEEQYF. CDR3 bases: TGCAGTGCTAGAGAGGGACTGCCGGAGGAGCAGTACTTC.